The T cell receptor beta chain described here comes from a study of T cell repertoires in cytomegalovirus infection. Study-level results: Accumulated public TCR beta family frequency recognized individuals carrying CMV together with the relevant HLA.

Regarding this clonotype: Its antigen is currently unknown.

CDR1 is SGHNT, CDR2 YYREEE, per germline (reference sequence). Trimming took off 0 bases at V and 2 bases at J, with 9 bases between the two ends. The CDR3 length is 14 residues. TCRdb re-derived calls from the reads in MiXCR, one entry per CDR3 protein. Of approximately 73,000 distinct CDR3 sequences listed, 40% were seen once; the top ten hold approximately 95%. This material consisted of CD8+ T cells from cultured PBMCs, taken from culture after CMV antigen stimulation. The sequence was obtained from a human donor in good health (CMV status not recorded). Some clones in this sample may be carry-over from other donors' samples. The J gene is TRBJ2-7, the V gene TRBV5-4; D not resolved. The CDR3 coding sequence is TGTGCCAGCAGCTTGGCCTGGGCCCCCTACGAGCAGTACTTC. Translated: CASSLAWAPYEQYF.